This TCR beta chain appears in the sequencing data of a study of T cell changes during pregnancy in multiple sclerosis. Germline V lookup: CDR1 MRHNA, CDR2 SNTAGT. CDR3 size: 15 residues. V dropped 5 bases and J dropped 5; count of bases not matched to a gene: 7. The repertoire was sequenced with immunoSEQ multiplex PCR; TCRdb's copy has only in-frame clones and lacks some. The sample consists of roughly 38,000 clones, approximately 85% of them appearing once. The chain joins TRBV6-4 to TRBJ2-7, with 12 bases matching TRBD2. This TCR was recovered from a female donor with multiple sclerosis, enrolled in a pregnancy study. This sample comprised CD4+ T cells from peripheral blood mononuclear cells, obtained before pregnancy. This CDR3 reads CASSRLAGAFDEQYF. The CDR3 DNA follows: TGTGCCAGCAGTCGACTAGCGGGAGCGTTTGACGAGCAGTACTTC.